Following are 32 T cell receptor beta chains from one sample sequenced in a study of blood T cell repertoires in COVID-19 (dated by TCRdb to 2020 to 2022). The library came from the immunoSEQ multiplex PCR assay. Drawn from immuneACCESS, this table holds only the in-frame rearrangements with V and J called that TCRdb kept. Clones are partly lost; checked studies trace under half to an unresolved V gene and leave the rest unexplained. The table for this sample lists 60,000 to 75,000 clones; about nine tenths of them were counted only once. Of the sample, 1.5% to 2% is held by the ten largest clones. The sample comprised peripheral blood. All receptors come from a man aged 25-45 years with acute or convalescent COVID-19.

This clone appeared a single time. This chain uses TRBV2 with TRBJ2-1; 8 nucleotides match TRBD2. V lost 6 bases and J lost 4; bases outside the gene matches: 14. The CDR3 runs to 17 residues. Per the germline V gene, CDR1 is SNHLY and CDR2 is FYNNEI. The CDR3 here is CASSRSTSGRMYNEQFF. CDR3 DNA: TGTGCCAGCAGCCGAAGCACAAGCGGGAGAATGTACAATGAGCAGTTCTTC.

As concerns this clone: At the DNA level, this CDR3 is encoded by other sequences in the same sample as well. This chain connects TRBV2 to TRBJ1-6; D not resolved. Germline V lookup: CDR1 SNHLY, CDR2 FYNNEI. V shed 3 bases and J shed 4 bases, with 7 bases lying between them. The length of the CDR3 is 14 residues. The CDR3 coding sequence is TGTGCCAGCAGTGAGGCCCGTTATAATTCACCCCTCCACTTT. This gives the protein CASSEARYNSPLHF.

This clone appeared once. The rearrangement links TRBV29-1 to TRBJ2-5, with 13 bases lining up with TRBD2. This CDR3 has 15 amino acids. V trimming: 4 bases; J trimming: 11 bases; junction bases outside the gene matches: 13. Germline V gene data show CDR1 as SQVTM and CDR2 as ANQGSEA. CDR3 sequence reads: CSVASGTSGTVAQYF. CDR3 in DNA: TGCAGCGTTGCATCCGGGACTAGCGGGACAGTGGCTCAGTACTTC.

The chain joins TRBV6-9 to TRBJ1-2, with 7 bases that match TRBD1. CDR1 MNHGY and CDR2 SVAAGI come from the germline V gene. This CDR3 has 16 residues. J gave up 2 bases and V 4 bases, and 10 bases lay outside the gene matches. The CDR3 sequence is CASSSYSTGRNYGYTF. As DNA, the CDR3 is TGTGCCAGCAGTTCCTATTCGACAGGGAGGAACTATGGCTACACCTTC.

This chain joins TRBV4-2 and TRBJ1-2; TRBD1 matches 12 bases. Unmatched junction bases numbered 4, after V lost 2 bases and J lost 6 bases. The CDR3 runs to 15 residues. Germline lookup yields CDR1 LGHNA and CDR2 YNFKEQ. The CDR3 coding sequence is TGTGCCAGCAGCCAAACGGGACAGGGGGCGGATGGCTACACCTTC. It translates to CASSQTGQGADGYTF.

J is TRBJ1-6 and V is TRBV6-6, with D perhaps TRBD1 (5 bases). The germline V gene has CDR1 MNHNY and CDR2 SVGAGI (reference sequence). This CDR3 has 13 amino acids. The V end was cut by 5 bases, the J end by 9 bases, with 11 bases between. Written as DNA, the CDR3 is TGTGCCAGCAGTACAGGTGTAGGTTCACCCCTCCACTTT. This sequence encodes CASSTGVGSPLHF.

The chain employs TRBV12-3 or TRBV12-4 and TRBJ2-2; D gene ambiguous. This CDR3 has 12 residues. Trimming left V 3 bases short and J 7 bases short, with 6 bases between. CDR3 region: CASSFENGELFF. The CDR3 region has the DNA TGTGCCAGCAGTTTTGAGAACGGGGAGCTGTTTTTT.

The chain joins TRBV5-1 to TRBJ1-1; 9 positions agree with TRBD1. In germline, CDR1 is SGHRS, CDR2 YFSETQ. The CDR3 runs to 15 residues. V was pared by 4 bases and J by 2 bases, with 6 bases of the junction left unmatched. The CDR3 loop is CASSVPGQGNTEAFF. CDR3 DNA sequence: TGCGCCAGCAGCGTGCCGGGACAGGGAAACACTGAAGCTTTCTTT. Supplemented by reference TRBV5-1 and TRBJ1-1, the full variable domain reads KAGVTQTPRYLIKTRGQQVTLSCSPISGHRSVSWYQQTPGQGLQFLFEYFSETQRNKGNFPGRFSGRQFSNSRSEMNVSTLELGDSALYLCASSVPGQGNTEAFFGQGTRLTVV.

J is TRBJ2-3 and V is TRBV7-3, with 12 bases aligning to TRBD2. With 4 bases clipped from V and 4 bases from J, the junction kept 3 bases outside the gene matches. Germline lookup yields CDR1 SGHTA and CDR2 FQGTGA. The CDR3 runs 15 residues. The CDR3 DNA is TGTGCCAGCAGCTCCCTAGCGGGAGGGGCAGATACGCAGTATTTT. Its translation: CASSSLAGGADTQYF.

V is TRBV3-1 (or the pseudogene TRBV3-2) and J is TRBJ2-7; 10 positions match TRBD1. This CDR3 has 14 residues. Germline loops: CDR1 LGHDT, CDR2 YNNKEL (reference sequence). The junction had 3 bases not matched to a gene; V was cut back by 4 bases and J by 3 bases. CDR3 sequence: CASSLGQGYYEQYF. The CDR3 bases are TGTGCCAGCAGCCTGGGACAGGGGTACTACGAGCAGTACTTC.

This clone occurred once. V is TRBV14 and J is TRBJ2-6, with D maybe TRBD1 (6 bases). This CDR3 has 15 residues. CDR1 SGHDN and CDR2 FVKESK come from the germline V gene. V was clipped by 4 bases and J by 1 base, with 8 bases between them. CDR3 region: CASSLRGSGANVLTF. DNA of the CDR3: TGTGCCAGCAGCCTTAGGGGGTCTGGGGCCAACGTCCTGACTTTC. The full variable domain, completed using reference TRBV14 and TRBJ2-6, is EAGVTQFPSHSVIEKGQTVTLRCDPISGHDNLYWYRRVMGKEIKFLLHFVKESKQDESGMPNNRFLAERTGGTYSTLKVQPAELEDSGVYFCASSLRGSGANVLTFGAGSRLTVL.

This rearrangement joins TRBV9 to TRBJ1-1; 9 bases agree with TRBD1. Germline CDR1 reads SGDLS; CDR2 reads YYNGEE. Unmatched junction bases numbered 7, after V lost 3 bases and J lost 10 bases. The CDR3 has 13 residues. The CDR3 DNA is TGTGCCAGCAGCGCCTTCCGGACAGGGGTAGCTTTCTTT. Translating it yields CASSAFRTGVAFF.

The chain links TRBV19 to TRBJ2-7, with 7 bases aligning to TRBD2. Germline CDR1 reads LNHDA; CDR2 reads SQIVND (reference sequence). This CDR3 has 13 amino acids. Trimming took 5 bases from V and 5 from J; bases not matched to a gene: 6. The CDR3 sequence is CASSWGGPNEQYF. CDR3 sequence (DNA): TGTGCCAGTAGTTGGGGAGGGCCTAACGAGCAGTACTTC.

For the CDR3, the DNA is TGTGCCAGCAGTTCTTTCGGACAGGGGAATTCACCCCTCCACTTT. Its translation: CASSSFGQGNSPLHF. The chain combines TRBV28 with TRBJ1-6; 9 nucleotides agree with TRBD1. This CDR3 contains 15 residues. Per germline, CDR1 MDHEN and CDR2 SYDVKM. After removal of 4 bases from V and 7 bases from J, the junction contained 5 bases not matched to a gene.

The V gene is TRBV6-1, the J gene TRBJ1-5; D is uncertain. Trimming shortened V by 0 bases and J by 4 bases, and 7 bases separated the two germline ends. The germline V gene has CDR1 MNHNS and CDR2 SASEGT. The CDR3 totals 14 residues. The CDR3 DNA reads as TGTGCCAGCAGTGAAGCGGTCAGGAATCAGCCCCAGCATTTT. Its protein is CASSEAVRNQPQHF.

This chain joins TRBV5-1 and TRBJ1-1; D may be TRBD1 (5 bases). The CDR3 totals 13 residues. Trimming took 3 bases from V and 4 from J, leaving 10 bases between them. Germline V gives CDR1 SGHRS, CDR2 YFSETQ. The CDR3 protein is CASSSREGTEAFF. Here the CDR3 DNA reads TGCGCCAGCAGCTCCAGGGAGGGCACTGAAGCTTTCTTT.

This clone is medium-sized. The rearrangement uses TRBV27 and TRBJ2-5, with 7 nucleotides matching TRBD2. The CDR3 is 15 amino acids. The germline gives CDR1 MNHEY, CDR2 SMNVEV (reference sequence). Trimming took 5 bases from V and 4 from J; bases not matched to a gene: 10. The CDR3 protein is CASSGFAGVRETQYF. The CDR3 region has the DNA TGTGCCAGCAGTGGTTTTGCGGGAGTTAGAGAGACCCAGTACTTC.

This chain connects TRBV7-2 to TRBJ1-1; 8 positions match TRBD1. The CDR3 runs 14 residues. Germline V CDR1 and CDR2: SGHTA, FQGNSA. V gave up 5 bases and J gave up 6 bases; unmatched junction bases: 8. The CDR3 sequence: CASSADRGVAEAFF. Written as DNA, the CDR3 is TGTGCCAGCAGCGCCGACAGGGGAGTTGCTGAAGCTTTCTTT.

The V call is TRBV7-8, the J call TRBJ1-5; D remains ambiguous. V lost 4 bases and J 4 bases, leaving 8 bases between the germline ends. CDR1 is SGHVS, CDR2 FQNEAQ, per germline. The CDR3 extends over 13 amino acids. The CDR3 loop is CASSSTLNQPQHF. The CDR3 nucleotides are TGTGCCAGCAGCTCTACTTTAAATCAGCCCCAGCATTTT. The full variable domain, completed using reference TRBV7-8 and TRBJ1-5, is GAGVSQSPRYKVAKRGQDVALRCDPISGHVSLFWYQQALGQGPEFLTYFQNEAQLDKSGLPSDRFFAERPEGSVSTLKIQRTQQEDSAVYLCASSSTLNQPQHFGDGTRLSIL.

The chain has TRBV7-8 and TRBJ2-1, with 13 bases that match TRBD2. The CDR3 runs 17 residues. In germline, CDR1 is SGHVS, CDR2 FQNEAQ. With V trimmed by 5 bases and J by 0 bases, 4 bases remained unmatched. The CDR3: CASSKGLAGTSYNEQFF. The CDR3 coding sequence is TGTGCCAGCAGCAAGGGACTAGCGGGAACCTCCTACAATGAGCAGTTCTTC.

V gene TRBV18 combines with J gene TRBJ2-3; the match to TRBD2 covers 7 bases. The V gene's germline CDR1 is KGHSH and CDR2 LQKENI. CDR3 length: 16 amino acids. Trimming at V came to 5 bases and at J to 4 bases, leaving 12 bases not matched to a gene. DNA of the CDR3: TGTGCCAGCTCATTTAGCGGGCCCGGGAACCCAGATACGCAGTATTTT. It encodes CASSFSGPGNPDTQYF.

The chain combines TRBV6-2 or TRBV6-3 with TRBJ2-3; perhaps TRBD2 as D (6 bases). The germline V gene has CDR1 MNHEY and CDR2 SVGEGT. The V end was cut by 5 bases, the J end by 1 base, with 19 bases between. This CDR3 has 17 residues. CDR3 bases: TGTGCCAGCAGTACCCCCTTGGGGGGAGTTCGCACAGATACGCAGTATTTT. Protein: CASSTPLGGVRTDTQYF.

The chain carries TRBV5-1 and TRBJ2-2; D is perhaps TRBD1 (6 bases). There are 15 residues in the CDR3. Germline-derived CDR1 and CDR2 are SGHRS and YFSETQ. Trimming shortened V by 2 bases and J by 2 bases, and 10 bases separated the two germline ends. The CDR3 nucleotides are TGCGCCAGCAGCTTCAGGGGTCATAACACCGGGGAGCTGTTTTTT. Amino acid sequence: CASSFRGHNTGELFF.

J is TRBJ1-6 and V is TRBV7-8; the D gene is possibly TRBD1 (6 bases). Per germline, CDR1 SGHVS and CDR2 FQNEAQ. Between the trimmed V and J ends, which lost 3 bases and 7 bases, there was a span of 16 bases. The CDR3 is made up of 16 amino acids. CDR3 protein: CASSLSGGRSNSPLHF. As DNA, the CDR3 is TGTGCCAGCAGCTTGTCCGGGGGGCGGTCGAATTCACCCCTCCACTTT.

The chain combines TRBV9 with TRBJ2-7, with 8 bases identical to TRBD1. The CDR3 length is 14 residues. The germline V gene has CDR1 SGDLS and CDR2 YYNGEE. V shed 5 bases, J shed 1 base, and the junction held 5 bases outside the gene matches. The CDR3: CASSQTGGSYEQYF. As DNA, the CDR3 is TGTGCCAGCAGTCAAACAGGGGGATCCTACGAGCAGTACTTC.

The rearrangement links TRBV4-1 to TRBJ1-2; the D gene is possibly TRBD1 (6 bases). Trimming took off 5 bases at V and 13 bases at J, with 23 bases between the two ends. The CDR3 is 14 residues long. Germline loops: CDR1 MGHRA, CDR2 YSYEKL. The CDR3, as DNA: TGCGCCAGCAGCTGGGAACAGGGTTTTCGAGGAGTCACCTTC. Protein sequence: CASSWEQGFRGVTF.

V is TRBV18 and J is TRBJ2-1; 10 positions match TRBD2. The CDR3 length is 15 residues. Per the germline V gene, CDR1 is KGHSH and CDR2 is LQKENI. With 6 bases clipped from V and 3 bases from J, the junction kept 5 bases outside the gene matches. The CDR3, as DNA: TGTGCCAGCTCCGGAAGCGGGGGGGTCTACAATGAGCAGTTCTTC. This translates into CASSGSGGVYNEQFF.

The rearrangement links TRBV23-1 to TRBJ1-1; perhaps TRBD1 as D (5 bases). TRBV23-1 is an ORF, with its function uncertain. This CDR3 has 14 amino acids. With 2 bases removed from V and 4 bases from J, the gap between germline ends came to 11 bases. The CDR3 nucleotides read TGCGCCAGCAGTCAACAGGGTTTCGGCACTGAAGCTTTCTTT. This codes for CASSQQGFGTEAFF.

The gene calls are TRBV4-3 and TRBJ2-1, with TRBD1 matching over 10 bases. V shed 3 bases, J shed 5 bases, and the junction held 7 bases outside the gene matches. CDR3 length: 16 residues. Germline assignment: CDR1 LGHNA and CDR2 YSLEER. The CDR3 region has the DNA TGCGCCAGCAGCCAGGTGACAGGGGGCGCGGACAATGAGCAGTTCTTC. Amino acids: CASSQVTGGADNEQFF.

This chain links TRBV10-3 with TRBJ1-4; TRBD1 matches at 8 bases. CDR3 size: 16 residues. Germline CDR1 reads ENHRY; CDR2 reads SYGVKD. J was trimmed by 5 bases and V by 5 bases; bases with no gene match: 10. CDR3: CAISPGQVQGNEKLFF. The CDR3 nucleotides read TGTGCCATCAGTCCGGGACAGGTTCAAGGCAATGAAAAACTGTTTTTT.

This clone appeared once. The J gene is TRBJ2-3, the V gene TRBV4-3, with D possibly matching TRBD2 (5 bases). V was shortened by 3 bases and J by 5 bases, with 18 bases between the two germline ends. From germline, CDR1 is LGHNA and CDR2 YSLEER. There are 16 residues in the CDR3. DNA of the CDR3: TGCGCCAGCAGCCAGAGACGAGCGGCGACCGGAGATACGCAGTATTTT. This gives the protein CASSQRRAATGDTQYF.

This rearrangement joins TRBV7-8 to TRBJ1-6; a possible D gene is TRBD1 (6 bases). V lost 1 base and J 5 bases, leaving 12 bases between the germline ends. Germline CDR1 and CDR2: SGHVS and FQNEAQ. CDR3 length: 16 amino acids. CDR3 region: CASSLEAGGNNSPLHF. In DNA, the CDR3 is TGTGCCAGCAGCTTAGAGGCGGGGGGCAATAATTCACCCCTCCACTTT.